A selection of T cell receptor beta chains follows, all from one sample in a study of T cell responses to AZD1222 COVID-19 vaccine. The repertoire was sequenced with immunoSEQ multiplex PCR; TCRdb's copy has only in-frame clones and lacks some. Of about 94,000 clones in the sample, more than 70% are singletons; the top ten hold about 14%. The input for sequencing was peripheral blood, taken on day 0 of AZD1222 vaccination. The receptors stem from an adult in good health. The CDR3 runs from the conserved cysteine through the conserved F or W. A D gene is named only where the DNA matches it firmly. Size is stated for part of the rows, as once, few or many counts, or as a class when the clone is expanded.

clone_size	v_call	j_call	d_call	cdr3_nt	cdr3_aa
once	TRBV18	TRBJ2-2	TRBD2	TGTGCCAGCTCACCACTGGGACTAGCTTCCGGGGAGCTGTTTTTT	CASSPLGLASGELFF
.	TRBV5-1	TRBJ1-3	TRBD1	TGCGCCAGCAGGGACACAGGGGGATCAGGAAACACCATATATTTT	CASRDTGGSGNTIYF
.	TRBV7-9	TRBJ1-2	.	TGTGCCAGCAGCGCGGCCGGGACTAGGGGCTACACCTTC	CASSAAGTRGYTF
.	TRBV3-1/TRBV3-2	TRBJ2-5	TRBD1	TGTGCCAGCAGCTCTCCGGGACAGGAGTCAGAGACCCAGTACTTC	CASSSPGQESETQYF
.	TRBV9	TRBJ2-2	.	TGTGCCAGCAGTCCCTTAGGCAGCTCCTTAGGCACCGGGGAGCTGTTTTTT	CASSPLGSSLGTGELFF
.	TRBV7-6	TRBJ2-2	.	TGTGCCAGCAGCCCGCGACCGAACACCGGGGAGCTGTTTTTT	CASSPRPNTGELFF
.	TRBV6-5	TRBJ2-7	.	TGTGCCAGCATCACTACCGGCTCCTACGAGCAGTACTTC	CASITTGSYEQYF
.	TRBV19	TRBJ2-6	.	TGTGCCAGTAGTATAAAAGGGGCGATCTCTGGGGCCAACGTCCTGACTTTC	CASSIKGAISGANVLTF
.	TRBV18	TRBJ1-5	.	TGTGCCAGCTCAGGGTCCGATCAGCCCCAGCATTTT	CASSGSDQPQHF
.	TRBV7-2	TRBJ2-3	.	TGTGCCAGCAGCTGGTCCCGCCACAGCACAGATACGCAGTATTTT	CASSWSRHSTDTQYF
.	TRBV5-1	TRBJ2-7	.	TGCGCCAGCAGCTTGGCCGGCAGCCCCTACGAGCAGTACTTC	CASSLAGSPYEQYF
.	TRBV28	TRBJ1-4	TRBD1	TGTGCCAGCAGTCAACCGGGACAGGGGGGCGAAAAACTGTTTTTT	CASSQPGQGGEKLFF
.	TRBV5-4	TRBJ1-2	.	TGTGCCAGCAGCTTGCAGGGAATCTATGGCTACACCTTC	CASSLQGIYGYTF
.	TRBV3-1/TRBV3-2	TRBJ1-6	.	TGTGCCAGCAGCCCCAGTGCAGGGGCTGCCTATAATTCACCCCTCCACTTT	CASSPSAGAAYNSPLHF
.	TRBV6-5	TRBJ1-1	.	TGTGCCAGCAGGCAGGTACGGAACACTGAAGCTTTCTTT	CASRQVRNTEAFF
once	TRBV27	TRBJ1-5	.	TGTGCCAGCAGCCCCCGAAGGGGTAGCAATCAGCCCCAGCATTTT	CASSPRRGSNQPQHF
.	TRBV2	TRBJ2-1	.	TGTGCCAGCAGAAGGGGTTGGACTCCGGACAATGAGCAGTTCTTC	CASRRGWTPDNEQFF
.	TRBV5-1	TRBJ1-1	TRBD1	TGCGCCAGCAGCTTGGGACAGGGAGTCTCTGAAGCTTTCTTT	CASSLGQGVSEAFF
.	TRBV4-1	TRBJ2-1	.	TGCGCCAGCAGCCCGGGGACAACTCACTACAATGAGCAGTTCTTC	CASSPGTTHYNEQFF
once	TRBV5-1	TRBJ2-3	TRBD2	TGCGCCAGCAGCTTGGGCGGGGGGAACACAGATACGCAGTATTTT	CASSLGGGNTDTQYF
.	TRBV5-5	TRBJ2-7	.	TGTGCCAGCAGCTTGACAGCTAGCTCCTACGAGCAGTACTTC	CASSLTASSYEQYF
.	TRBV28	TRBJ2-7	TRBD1	TGTGCCAGCAGTTTAAGACCTCAGGGGGCGCAGGGGTTTGGGTACTTC	CASSLRPQGAQGFGYF
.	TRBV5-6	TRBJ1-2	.	TGTGCCAGCAGCTTGCCCTCAGGGGTTGGCTACACCTTC	CASSLPSGVGYTF
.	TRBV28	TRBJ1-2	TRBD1	TGTGCCAGCAGATCCCAGGGACAGGTGGAGGGCTACACCTTC	CASRSQGQVEGYTF
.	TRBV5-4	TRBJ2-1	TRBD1	TGTGCCAGCAGCCCGACAGGGAACAATGAGCAGTTCTTC	CASSPTGNNEQFF
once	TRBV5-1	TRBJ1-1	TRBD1	TGCGCCAGCAGCACGACGACAGGGACGAACACTGAAGCTTTCTTT	CASSTTTGTNTEAFF
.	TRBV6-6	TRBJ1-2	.	TGTGCCAGCAGTTTCGGTTTGACATCAGAAAAGGGCTACACCTTC	CASSFGLTSEKGYTF
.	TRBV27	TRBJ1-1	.	TGTGCCAGCAGTTTAGCAGGGATGAACACTGAAGCTTTCTTT	CASSLAGMNTEAFF
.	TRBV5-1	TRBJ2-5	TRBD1	TGCGCCAGCAGCTCGGACAGGGGGATATCGGAGACCCAGTACTTC	CASSSDRGISETQYF
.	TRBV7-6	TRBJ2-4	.	TGTGCCAGCAGCTTAAGGGAGAGGAACATTCAGTACTTC	CASSLRERNIQYF
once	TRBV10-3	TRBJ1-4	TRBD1	TGTGCCATCAGTGGGACAGGGGGCGGTGAAAAACTGTTTTTT	CAISGTGGGEKLFF
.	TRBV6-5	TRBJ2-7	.	TGTGCCAGCAGGGACAGAACCCACGAGCAGTACTTC	CASRDRTHEQYF
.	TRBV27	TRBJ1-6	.	TGTGCCAGCAGTTTATCCAGCTCCTATAATTCACCCCTCCACTTT	CASSLSSSYNSPLHF
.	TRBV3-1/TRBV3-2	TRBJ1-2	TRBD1	TGTGCCAGCAGCCAAGATCAGGGGGTAGGTGGCTACACCTTC	CASSQDQGVGGYTF
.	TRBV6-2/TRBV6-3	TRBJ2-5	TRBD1	TGTGCCAGCAGGCCTCCTTTCTCCGGGACAGAAGAGACCCAGTACTTC	CASRPPFSGTEETQYF
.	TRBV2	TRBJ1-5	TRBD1	TGTGCCAGCGACAGGGGAGGACAGCCCCAGCATTTT	CASDRGGQPQHF
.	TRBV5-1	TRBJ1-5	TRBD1	TGCGCCAGCAGCCCATCGACAGGGCGCAATCAGCCCCAGCATTTT	CASSPSTGRNQPQHF
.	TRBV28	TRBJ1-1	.	TGTGCCAGCAGCCTAATTATGAACACTGAAGCTTTCTTT	CASSLIMNTEAFF
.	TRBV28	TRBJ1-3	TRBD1	TGTGCCAGCAGTCCCCCACAGGGGATAGGCTCTGGAAACACCATATATTTT	CASSPPQGIGSGNTIYF
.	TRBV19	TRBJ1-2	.	TGTGCCAGTATCAAACATCCGGACGGCTACACCTTC	CASIKHPDGYTF
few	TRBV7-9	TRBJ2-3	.	TGTGCCAGCAGCTTAGTGTTAGGGGGGGCCGCAGATACGCAGTATTTT	CASSLVLGGAADTQYF
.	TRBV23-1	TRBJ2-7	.	TGCGCCAGCAGTCAACTCCTCGATCCCTCGCCCTACGAGCAGTACTTC	CASSQLLDPSPYEQYF
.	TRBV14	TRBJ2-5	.	TGTGCCAGCAGCCCCTTCAAGCGGGCCTTCCAAGAGACCCAGTACTTC	CASSPFKRAFQETQYF
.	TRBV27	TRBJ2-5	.	TGTGCCAGCAGTTCTCACATCGCGAGGGAGACCCAGTACTTC	CASSSHIARETQYF
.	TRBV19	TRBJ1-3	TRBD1	TGTGCCAGTAGAGGGGGCAGGGGCCCTTCTGGAAACACCATATATTTT	CASRGGRGPSGNTIYF
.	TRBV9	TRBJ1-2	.	TGTGCCAGCAGCCTCGCCCCTGACACAGACTATGGCTACACCTTC	CASSLAPDTDYGYTF
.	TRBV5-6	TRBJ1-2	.	TGTGCCAGCAGCTTGGCCCTGACGGATGGCTACACCTTC	CASSLALTDGYTF
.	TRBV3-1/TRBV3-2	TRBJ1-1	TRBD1	TGTGCCAGCAGCCAAGAAGGGGGCCTAAGTGGCAACACTGAAGCTTTCTTT	CASSQEGGLSGNTEAFF
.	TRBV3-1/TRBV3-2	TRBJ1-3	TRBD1	TGTGCCAGCAGCATGACAGGGGACTCTGGAAACACCATATATTTT	CASSMTGDSGNTIYF
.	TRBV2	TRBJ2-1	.	TGTGCCAGCAAAGGCCGGGTAGCCTACAATGAGCAGTTCTTC	CASKGRVAYNEQFF
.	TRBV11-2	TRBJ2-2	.	TGTGCCAGCAGCTTAGGAGCCGGGACCTCCGACACCGGGGAGCTGTTTTTT	CASSLGAGTSDTGELFF
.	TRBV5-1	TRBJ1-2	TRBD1	TGCGCCAGCAGCTTGGGGGGACAGGTCCTGGACTATGGCTACACCTTC	CASSLGGQVLDYGYTF
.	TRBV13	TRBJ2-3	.	TGTGCCAGCAGCTCAGGGGGGGTTAGCACAGATACGCAGTATTTT	CASSSGGVSTDTQYF